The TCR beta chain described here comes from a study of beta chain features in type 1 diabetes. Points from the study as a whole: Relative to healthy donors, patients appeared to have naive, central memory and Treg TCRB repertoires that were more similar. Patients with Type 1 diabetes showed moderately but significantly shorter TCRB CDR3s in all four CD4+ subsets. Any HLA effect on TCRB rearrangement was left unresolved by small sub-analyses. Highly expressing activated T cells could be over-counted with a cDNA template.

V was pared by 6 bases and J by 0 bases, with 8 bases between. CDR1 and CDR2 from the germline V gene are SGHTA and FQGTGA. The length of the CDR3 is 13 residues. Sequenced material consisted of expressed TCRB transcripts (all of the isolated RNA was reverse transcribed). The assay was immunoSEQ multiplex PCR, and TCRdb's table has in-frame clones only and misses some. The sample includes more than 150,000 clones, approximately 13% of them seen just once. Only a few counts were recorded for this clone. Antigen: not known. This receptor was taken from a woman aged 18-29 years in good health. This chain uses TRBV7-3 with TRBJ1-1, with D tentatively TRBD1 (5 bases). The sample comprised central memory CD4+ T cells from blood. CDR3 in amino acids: CASRTVMNTEAFF. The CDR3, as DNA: TGTGCCAGCAGGACAGTCATGAACACTGAAGCTTTCTTT.